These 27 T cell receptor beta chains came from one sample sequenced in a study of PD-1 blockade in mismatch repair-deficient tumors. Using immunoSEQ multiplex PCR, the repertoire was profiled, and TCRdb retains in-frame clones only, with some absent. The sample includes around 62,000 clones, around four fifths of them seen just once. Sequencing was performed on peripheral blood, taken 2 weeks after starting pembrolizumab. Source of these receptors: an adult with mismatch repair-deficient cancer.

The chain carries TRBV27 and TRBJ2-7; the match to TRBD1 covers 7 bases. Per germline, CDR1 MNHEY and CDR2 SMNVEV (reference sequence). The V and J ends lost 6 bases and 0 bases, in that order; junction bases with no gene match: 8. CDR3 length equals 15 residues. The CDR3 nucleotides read TGTGCCAGCAGGAATGACAGGGATGGCTCCTACGAGCAGTACTTC. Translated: CASRNDRDGSYEQYF.

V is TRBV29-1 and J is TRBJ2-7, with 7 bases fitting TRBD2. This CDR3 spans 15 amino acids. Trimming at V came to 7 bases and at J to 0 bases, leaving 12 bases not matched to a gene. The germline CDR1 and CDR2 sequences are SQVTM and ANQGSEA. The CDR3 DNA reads TGCAGCGCTGTGGGAGGGACGGTGAGCTCCTACGAGCAGTACTTC. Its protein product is CSAVGGTVSSYEQYF.

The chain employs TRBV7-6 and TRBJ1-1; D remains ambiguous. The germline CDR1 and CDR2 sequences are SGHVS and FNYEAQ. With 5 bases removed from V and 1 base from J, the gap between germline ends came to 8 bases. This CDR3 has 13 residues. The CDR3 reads CASSTLANTEAFF. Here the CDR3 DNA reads TGTGCCAGCAGCACACTGGCGAACACTGAAGCTTTCTTT.

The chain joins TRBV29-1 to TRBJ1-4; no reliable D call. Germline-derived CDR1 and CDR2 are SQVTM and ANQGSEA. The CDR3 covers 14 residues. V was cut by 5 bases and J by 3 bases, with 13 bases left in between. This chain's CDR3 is CSVTGLSANEKLFF. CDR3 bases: TGCAGCGTTACGGGTCTCTCCGCTAATGAAAAACTGTTTTTT.

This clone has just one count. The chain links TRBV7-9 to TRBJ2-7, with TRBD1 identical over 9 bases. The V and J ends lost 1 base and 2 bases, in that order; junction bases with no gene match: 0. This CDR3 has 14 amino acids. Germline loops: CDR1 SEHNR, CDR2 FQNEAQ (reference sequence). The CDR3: CASSLGQGAYEQYF. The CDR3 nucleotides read TGTGCCAGCAGCTTAGGACAGGGGGCCTACGAGCAGTACTTC.

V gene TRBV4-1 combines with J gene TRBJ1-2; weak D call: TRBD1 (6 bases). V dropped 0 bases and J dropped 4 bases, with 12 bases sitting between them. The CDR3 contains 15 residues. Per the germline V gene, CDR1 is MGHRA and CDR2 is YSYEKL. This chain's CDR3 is CASSQDLDRTYGYTF. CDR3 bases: TGCGCCAGCAGCCAAGATCTGGACAGAACCTATGGCTACACCTTC.

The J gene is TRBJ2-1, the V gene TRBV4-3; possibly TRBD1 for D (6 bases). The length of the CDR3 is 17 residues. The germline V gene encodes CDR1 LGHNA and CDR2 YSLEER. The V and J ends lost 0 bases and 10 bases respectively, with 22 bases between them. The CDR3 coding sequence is TGCGCCAGCAGCCAAGATCTATTATCCGTTCGAGACAGGGAGCAGTTCTTC. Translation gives CASSQDLLSVRDREQFF.

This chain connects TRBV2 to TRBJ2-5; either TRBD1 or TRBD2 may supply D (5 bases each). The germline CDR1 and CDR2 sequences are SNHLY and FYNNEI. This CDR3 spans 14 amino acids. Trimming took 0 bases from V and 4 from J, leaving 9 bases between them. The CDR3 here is CASSEAPGRETQYF. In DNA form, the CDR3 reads TGTGCCAGCAGTGAAGCGCCAGGGAGAGAGACCCAGTACTTC. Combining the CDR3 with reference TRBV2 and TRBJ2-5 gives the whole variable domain EPEVTQTPSHQVTQMGQEVILRCVPISNHLYFYWYRQILGQKVEFLVSFYNNEISEKSEIFDDQFSVERPDGSNFTLKIRSTKLEDSAMYFCASSEAPGRETQYFGPGTRLLVL.

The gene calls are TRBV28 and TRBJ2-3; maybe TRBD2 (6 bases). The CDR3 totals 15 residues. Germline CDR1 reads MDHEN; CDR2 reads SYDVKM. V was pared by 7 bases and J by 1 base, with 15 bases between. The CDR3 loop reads CASTLGGAGTDTQYF. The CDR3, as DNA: TGTGCCAGCACCCTAGGAGGGGCCGGCACAGATACGCAGTATTTT.

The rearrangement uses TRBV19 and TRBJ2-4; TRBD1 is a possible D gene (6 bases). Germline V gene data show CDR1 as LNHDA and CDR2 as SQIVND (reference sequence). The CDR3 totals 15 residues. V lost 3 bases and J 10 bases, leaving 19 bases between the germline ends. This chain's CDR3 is CASSIQGSTTGIQYF. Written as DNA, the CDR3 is TGTGCCAGTAGTATCCAGGGGTCGACAACAGGGATTCAGTACTTC. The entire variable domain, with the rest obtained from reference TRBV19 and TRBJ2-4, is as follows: DGGITQSPKYLFRKEGQNVTLSCEQNLNHDAMYWYRQDPGQGLRLIYYSQIVNDFQKGDIAEGYSVSREKKESFPLTVTSAQKNPTAFYLCASSIQGSTTGIQYFGAGTRLSVL.

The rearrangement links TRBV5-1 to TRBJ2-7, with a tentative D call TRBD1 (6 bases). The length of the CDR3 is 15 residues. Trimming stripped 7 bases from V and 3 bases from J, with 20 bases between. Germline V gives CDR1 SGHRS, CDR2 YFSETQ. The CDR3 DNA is TGCGCCAGCTCACGGCAGGGGCTCGAGATCTACGAGCAGTACTTC. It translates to CASSRQGLEIYEQYF.

DNA for the CDR3: TGTGCCAGCAGCCTCCCGACCGGGACCTACGAGCAGTACTTC. Its protein product is CASSLPTGTYEQYF. The rearrangement uses TRBV7-9 and TRBJ2-7; weak D call: TRBD2 (5 bases). The CDR3 covers 14 residues. Germline assignment: CDR1 SEHNR and CDR2 FQNEAQ (reference sequence). The ends were cut back, 5 bases at V and 2 bases at J, with 13 bases in the middle.

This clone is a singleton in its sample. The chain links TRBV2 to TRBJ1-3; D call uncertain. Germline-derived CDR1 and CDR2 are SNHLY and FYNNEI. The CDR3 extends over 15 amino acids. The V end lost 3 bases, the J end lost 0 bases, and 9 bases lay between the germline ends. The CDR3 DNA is TGTGCCAGCAGTGAGTTCGAGATCTCTGGAAACACCATATATTTT. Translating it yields CASSEFEISGNTIYF.

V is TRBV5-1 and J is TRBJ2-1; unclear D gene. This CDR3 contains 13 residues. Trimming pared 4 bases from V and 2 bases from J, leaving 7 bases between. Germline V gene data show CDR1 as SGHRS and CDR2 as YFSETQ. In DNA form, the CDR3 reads TGCGCCAGCAGCACCTCCCCCTACAATGAGCAGTTCTTC. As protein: CASSTSPYNEQFF.

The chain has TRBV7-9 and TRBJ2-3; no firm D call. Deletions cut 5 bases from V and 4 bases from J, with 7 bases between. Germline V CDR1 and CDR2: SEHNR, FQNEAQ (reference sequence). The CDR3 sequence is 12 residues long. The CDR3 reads CASSTKSDTQYF. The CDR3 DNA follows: TGTGCCAGCAGCACCAAATCAGATACGCAGTATTTT.

In nucleotides, the CDR3 is TGTGCCAGCAGCCGACGGGCTCAAGGGGCAGATACGCAGTATTTT. This gives the protein CASSRRAQGADTQYF. The chain recombines TRBV14 with TRBJ2-3; TRBD1 might be the D (5 bases). CDR1 and CDR2 from the germline V gene are SGHDN and FVKESK. This CDR3 spans 15 amino acids. The ends were cut back, 4 bases at V and 4 bases at J, with 15 bases in the middle.

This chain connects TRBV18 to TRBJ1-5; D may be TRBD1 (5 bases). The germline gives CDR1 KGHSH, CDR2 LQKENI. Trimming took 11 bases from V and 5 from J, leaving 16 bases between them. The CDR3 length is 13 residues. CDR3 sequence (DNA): TGTGCCGCCGCGGCCGGGGGGGATCAGCCCCAGCATTTT. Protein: CAAAAGGDQPQHF.

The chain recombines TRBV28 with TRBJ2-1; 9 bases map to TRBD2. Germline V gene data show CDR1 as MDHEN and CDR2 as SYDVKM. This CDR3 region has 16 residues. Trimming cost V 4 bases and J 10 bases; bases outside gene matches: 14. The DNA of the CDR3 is TGTGCCAGCAGTTCATTAGCGGGAGAAGGACTATGGGAGCAGTTCTTC. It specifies CASSSLAGEGLWEQFF.

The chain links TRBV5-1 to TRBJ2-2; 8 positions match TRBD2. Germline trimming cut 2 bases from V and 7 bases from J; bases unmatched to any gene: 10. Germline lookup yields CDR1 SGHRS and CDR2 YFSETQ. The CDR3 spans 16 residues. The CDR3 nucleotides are TGCGCCAGCAGCTTACTAGCGGAAGCCAGGGTCGGGGAGCTGTTTTTT. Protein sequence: CASSLLAEARVGELFF.

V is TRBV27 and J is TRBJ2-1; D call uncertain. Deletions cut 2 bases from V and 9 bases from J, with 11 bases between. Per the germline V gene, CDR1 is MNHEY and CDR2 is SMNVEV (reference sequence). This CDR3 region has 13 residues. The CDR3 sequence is CASSLGLFIEQFF. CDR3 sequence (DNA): TGTGCCAGCAGTTTAGGGCTTTTTATTGAGCAGTTCTTC.

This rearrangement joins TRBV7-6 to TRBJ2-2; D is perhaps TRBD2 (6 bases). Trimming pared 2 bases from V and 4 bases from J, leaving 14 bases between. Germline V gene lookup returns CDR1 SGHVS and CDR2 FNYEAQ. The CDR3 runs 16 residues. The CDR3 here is CASSLRPGESTGELFF. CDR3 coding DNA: TGTGCCAGCAGCTTAAGGCCGGGAGAGTCCACCGGGGAGCTGTTTTTT.

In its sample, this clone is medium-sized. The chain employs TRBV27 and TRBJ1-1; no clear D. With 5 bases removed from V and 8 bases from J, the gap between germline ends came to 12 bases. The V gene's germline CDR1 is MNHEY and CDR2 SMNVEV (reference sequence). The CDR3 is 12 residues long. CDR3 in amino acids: CASSPGGVEAFF. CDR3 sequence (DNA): TGTGCCAGCAGTCCAGGCGGGGTCGAAGCTTTCTTT.

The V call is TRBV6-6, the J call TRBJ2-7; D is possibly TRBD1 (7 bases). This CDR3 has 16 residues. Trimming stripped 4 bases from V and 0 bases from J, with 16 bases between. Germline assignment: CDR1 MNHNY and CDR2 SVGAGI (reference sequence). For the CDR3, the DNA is TGTGCCAGCAGTTCTCCGGGACAGACTAGCTCCTACGAGCAGTACTTC. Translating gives CASSSPGQTSSYEQYF.

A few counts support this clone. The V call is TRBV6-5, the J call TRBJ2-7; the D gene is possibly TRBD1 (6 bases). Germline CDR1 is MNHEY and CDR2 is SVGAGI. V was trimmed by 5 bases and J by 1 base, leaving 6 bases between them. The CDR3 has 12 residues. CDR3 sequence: CASSGQSYEQYF. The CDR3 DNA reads TGTGCCAGCAGTGGACAGTCCTACGAGCAGTACTTC.

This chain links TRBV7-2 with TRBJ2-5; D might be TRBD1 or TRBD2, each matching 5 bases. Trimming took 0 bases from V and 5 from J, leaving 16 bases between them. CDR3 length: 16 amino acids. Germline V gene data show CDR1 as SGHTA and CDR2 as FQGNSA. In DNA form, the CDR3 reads TGTGCCAGCAGCTTAGCTTATTCCCGGGACCTGGAGACCCAGTACTTC. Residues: CASSLAYSRDLETQYF.

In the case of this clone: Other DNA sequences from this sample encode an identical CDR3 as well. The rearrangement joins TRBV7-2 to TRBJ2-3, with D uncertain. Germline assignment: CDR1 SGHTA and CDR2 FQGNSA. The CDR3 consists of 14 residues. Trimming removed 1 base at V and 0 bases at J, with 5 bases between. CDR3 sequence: CASSLGHSTDTQYF. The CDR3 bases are TGTGCCAGCAGCTTAGGCCATAGCACAGATACGCAGTATTTT.

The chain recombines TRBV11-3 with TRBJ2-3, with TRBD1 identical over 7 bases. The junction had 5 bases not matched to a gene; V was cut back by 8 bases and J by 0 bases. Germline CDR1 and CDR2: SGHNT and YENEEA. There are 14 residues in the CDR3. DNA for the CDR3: TGTGCCAGCCAGACAGGGCCTAGCACAGATACGCAGTATTTT. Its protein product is CASQTGPSTDTQYF.